The 26 T cell receptor beta chains below were found in one sample sequenced in a study of blood T cell repertoires in COVID-19. The assay was immunoSEQ multiplex PCR, and TCRdb's table has in-frame clones only and misses some. The sample carries around 180,000 clones, roughly 80% recorded once. The sequenced material came from peripheral blood. These receptors were collected from a human donor in a cohort sampled during active COVID-19.

V usage is TRBV7-6 and J usage is TRBJ2-7; 7 positions match TRBD1. The germline CDR1 and CDR2 sequences are SGHVS and FNYEAQ. The CDR3 extends over 13 amino acids. V was clipped by 8 bases and J by 0 bases; unmatched bases: 4. The CDR3: CASQGGSSYEQYF. The CDR3 DNA follows: TGTGCCAGCCAAGGGGGCAGCTCCTACGAGCAGTACTTC.

The chain links TRBV27 to TRBJ1-1; 7 nucleotides line up with TRBD1. Germline assignment: CDR1 MNHEY and CDR2 SMNVEV (reference sequence). CDR3 size: 14 residues. Trimming removed 4 bases from V and 6 bases from J; junction bases left unmatched: 8. CDR3 DNA: TGTGCCAGCAGTTCCCATGACAGGGTCGCTGAAGCTTTCTTT. It encodes CASSSHDRVAEAFF.

This clone has a handful of counts. The gene calls are TRBV11-2 and TRBJ1-1; D uncertain. The CDR3 is 14 amino acids. Trimming shortened V by 2 bases and J by 0 bases, and 7 bases separated the two germline ends. CDR1 and CDR2 from the germline V gene are SGHAT and FQNNGV. CDR3 sequence (DNA): TGTGCCAGCAGCTTAAACAGCATGAACACTGAAGCTTTCTTT. It encodes CASSLNSMNTEAFF. The whole variable domain, remainder taken from reference TRBV11-2 and TRBJ1-1, is EAGVAQSPRYKIIEKRQSVAFWCNPISGHATLYWYQQILGQGPKLLIQFQNNGVVDDSQLPKDRFSAERLKGVDSTLKIQPAKLEDSAVYLCASSLNSMNTEAFFGQGTRLTVV.

The chain carries TRBV19 and TRBJ1-1; D is unresolved. V gave up 6 bases and J gave up 4 bases, with 21 bases separating them. Germline V gives CDR1 LNHDA, CDR2 SQIVND (reference sequence). CDR3 size: 16 residues. The CDR3 DNA reads TGTGCCAGTAGCATAAGGTACTCAGAGGCGATCACTGAAGCTTTCTTT. It yields the protein CASSIRYSEAITEAFF.

J is TRBJ2-7 and V is TRBV19; a weak D match, TRBD1 (7 bases). CDR3 size: 14 residues. V was cut by 5 bases and J by 5 bases, with 16 bases left in between. CDR1 is LNHDA, CDR2 SQIVND, per germline (reference sequence). The CDR3 reads CASSGGGAVHEQYF. CDR3 DNA sequence: TGTGCCAGTAGTGGAGGGGGCGCAGTCCACGAGCAGTACTTC.

The rearrangement uses TRBV4-2 and TRBJ2-7; 7 bases fit TRBD2. Germline trimming cut 4 bases from V and 7 bases from J; bases unmatched to any gene: 16. In germline, CDR1 is LGHNA, CDR2 YNFKEQ. The CDR3 consists of 16 residues. The CDR3 protein is CASSPYPASGVGEQYF. CDR3 coding DNA: TGTGCCAGCAGCCCCTACCCAGCGAGCGGGGTTGGAGAGCAGTACTTC.

The chain links TRBV5-1 to TRBJ2-3, with TRBD1 identical over 9 bases. CDR1 and CDR2 (germline): SGHRS, YFSETQ. The junction had 5 bases not matched to a gene; V was cut back by 2 bases and J by 4 bases. This CDR3 has 15 amino acids. The CDR3 DNA reads TGCGCCAGCAGCTTACCAGACAGGGGGGCAGATACGCAGTATTTT. It translates to CASSLPDRGADTQYF.

This chain links TRBV14 with TRBJ1-4; unclear D gene. The germline gives CDR1 SGHDN, CDR2 FVKESK. The CDR3 consists of 16 residues. The germline V and J ends were trimmed by 1 base and 3 bases, with 12 bases remaining between them. CDR3 coding DNA: TGTGCCAGCAGCCAAGGGCCAGTTTACCCTAATGAAAAACTGTTTTTT. Protein: CASSQGPVYPNEKLFF.

The genes are TRBV18 and TRBJ2-1; a weak D match, TRBD1 (6 bases). V was shortened by 2 bases and J by 10 bases, with 6 bases between the two germline ends. Germline V gives CDR1 KGHSH, CDR2 LQKENI. The CDR3 runs to 11 residues. As DNA, the CDR3 is TGTGCCAGCTCACCAGGGGGCGAGCAGTTCTTC. Protein product: CASSPGGEQFF.

The rearrangement joins TRBV7-8 to TRBJ2-1; 8 bases agree with TRBD1. The CDR3 length is 16 residues. V lost 1 base to trimming and J lost 4 bases; unmatched junction nucleotides: 6. Germline V gene data show CDR1 as SGHVS and CDR2 as FQNEAQ. As DNA, the CDR3 is TGTGCCAGCAGCTTAGTTTTTGACAGGGGTTACAATGAGCAGTTCTTC. This codes for CASSLVFDRGYNEQFF.

The V gene is TRBV9, the J gene TRBJ1-3; 8 positions agree with TRBD1. Per the germline V gene, CDR1 is SGDLS and CDR2 is YYNGEE. The CDR3 is 14 amino acids. Losses at the gene ends were 4 bases for V and 0 bases for J; bases not matched to a gene: 0. The CDR3 nucleotides are TGTGCCAGCAGCACAGGGGGCTCTGGAAACACCATATATTTT. Protein: CASSTGGSGNTIYF.

The gene calls are TRBV6-1 and TRBJ1-4, with D unresolved. V was clipped by 1 base and J by 4 bases, with 10 bases between them. The length of the CDR3 is 15 residues. The germline V gene has CDR1 MNHNS and CDR2 SASEGT. The CDR3 region is CASSEGAAINEKLFF. CDR3 bases: TGTGCCAGCAGTGAAGGAGCGGCCATTAATGAAAAACTGTTTTTT.

The chain joins TRBV6-5 to TRBJ1-1; the D gene is possibly TRBD1 (6 bases). The V end lost 2 bases, the J end lost 4 bases, and 14 bases lay between the germline ends. The CDR3 length is 15 residues. Looked up from germline, CDR1 is MNHEY and CDR2 is SVGAGI. The CDR3 DNA sequence: TGTGCCAGCAGTTACGGGGGGGCACGACTCACTGAAGCTTTCTTT. This gives the protein CASSYGGARLTEAFF.

This chain connects TRBV16 to TRBJ2-1; D possibly corresponds to TRBD2 (5 bases). The CDR3 covers 14 residues. CDR1 is KGHSY, CDR2 FQNENV, per germline. Trimming shortened V by 2 bases and J by 6 bases, and 11 bases separated the two germline ends. CDR3 sequence reads: CASSQRPSTNEQFF. CDR3 nucleotides: TGTGCCAGCAGCCAAAGGCCTAGCACCAATGAGCAGTTCTTC.

The chain has TRBV11-2 and TRBJ2-7; D is perhaps TRBD1 (6 bases). Trimming shortened V by 0 bases and J by 4 bases, and 10 bases separated the two germline ends. CDR1 is SGHAT, CDR2 FQNNGV, per germline. This CDR3 has 14 amino acids. CDR3 region: CASSLEVQGYEQYF. The CDR3 coding sequence is TGTGCCAGCAGCTTAGAAGTACAGGGTTACGAGCAGTACTTC. The complete variable domain, with remaining parts taken from reference TRBV11-2 and TRBJ2-7, reads EAGVAQSPRYKIIEKRQSVAFWCNPISGHATLYWYQQILGQGPKLLIQFQNNGVVDDSQLPKDRFSAERLKGVDSTLKIQPAKLEDSAVYLCASSLEVQGYEQYFGPGTRLTVT.

V is TRBV24-1 and J is TRBJ1-3; D is uncertain. Trimming left V 4 bases short and J 4 bases short, with 19 bases between. This CDR3 is 17 amino acids long. Germline values: CDR1 KGHDR, CDR2 SFDVKD. CDR3 sequence (DNA): TGTGCCACCAGTGACCCCATAAAGAGGGAAATGGGAAACACCATATATTTT. Translated, it gives CATSDPIKREMGNTIYF.

The gene calls are TRBV2 and TRBJ2-7, with 7 bases matching TRBD1. This CDR3 is 13 amino acids long. V trimming: 7 bases; J trimming: 3 bases; junction bases outside the gene matches: 6. Per germline, CDR1 SNHLY and CDR2 FYNNEI. In DNA, the CDR3 is TGTGCCAGCAATCCTAGACAGGGCTACGAGCAGTACTTC. This codes for CASNPRQGYEQYF. Complete variable domain (other parts from reference TRBV2 and TRBJ2-7): EPEVTQTPSHQVTQMGQEVILRCVPISNHLYFYWYRQILGQKVEFLVSFYNNEISEKSEIFDDQFSVERPDGSNFTLKIRSTKLEDSAMYFCASNPRQGYEQYFGPGTRLTVT.

The J gene is TRBJ1-4, the V gene TRBV4-1; D not certain. Germline V gives CDR1 MGHRA, CDR2 YSYEKL. V lost 0 bases to trimming and J lost 6 bases, with 14 bases between them. The CDR3 has 16 residues. The CDR3 coding sequence is TGCGCCAGCAGCCAAGACGGGAAGTTAAGTTATGAAAAACTGTTTTTT. Amino acid sequence: CASSQDGKLSYEKLFF.

V is TRBV19 and J is TRBJ1-2; 9 nucleotides agree with TRBD1. The CDR3 is 15 amino acids. Germline CDR1 is LNHDA and CDR2 is SQIVND (reference sequence). V dropped 7 bases and J dropped 5; count of bases not matched to a gene: 11. CDR3 protein: CASKVKGQGLYGYTF. The CDR3 DNA reads as TGTGCCAGTAAAGTAAAAGGACAGGGGTTATATGGCTACACCTTC.

The genes are TRBV2 and TRBJ1-2; D is unclear. CDR1 is SNHLY and CDR2 is FYNNEI in the germline V gene. V lost 8 bases and J 4 bases, leaving 14 bases between the germline ends. This CDR3 has 13 residues. The CDR3 loop is CASGRPGLYGYTF. The CDR3, as DNA: TGTGCCAGCGGGCGCCCTGGGCTCTATGGCTACACCTTC.

The chain links TRBV10-2 to TRBJ2-7, with 7 bases fitting TRBD1. The CDR3 has 14 amino acids. The ends lost 6 bases at V and 5 bases at J; junction bases unmatched: 10. Germline CDR1 is WSHSY and CDR2 is SAAADI. The CDR3 region is CASSLDRERNEQYF. CDR3 bases: TGCGCCAGCAGCCTAGACAGGGAGAGAAACGAGCAGTACTTC.

This chain joins TRBV5-6 and TRBJ1-1; TRBD1 is a possible D gene (5 bases). The CDR3 length is 15 residues. Trimming took 1 base from V and 2 from J, leaving 12 bases between them. The V gene's germline CDR1 is SGHDT and CDR2 YYEEEE. In nucleotides, the CDR3 is TGTGCCAGCAGCTTGTGGGGCCGACCCAACACTGAAGCTTTCTTT. Amino acid sequence: CASSLWGRPNTEAFF.

This chain joins TRBV15 and TRBJ1-1; D gene unclear. Per germline, CDR1 LNHNV and CDR2 YYDKDF (reference sequence). The length of the CDR3 is 13 residues. V dropped 8 bases and J dropped 7 bases, with 17 bases sitting between them. CDR3 in amino acids: CATRQEVKDEAFF. CDR3 DNA sequence: TGTGCCACCCGTCAAGAGGTCAAGGATGAAGCTTTCTTT.

The rearrangement uses TRBV5-4 and TRBJ2-7, with 9 bases identical to TRBD1. CDR3 length: 15 amino acids. Germline CDR1 and CDR2: SGHNT and YYREEE (reference sequence). Trimming took 5 bases from V and 4 from J; bases not matched to a gene: 10. CDR3 bases: TGTGCCAGCAGGCCCTCCGGGACAGGGAAATACGAGCAGTACTTC. Amino acids: CASRPSGTGKYEQYF.

The gene calls are TRBV5-4 and TRBJ2-3; 7 bases are shared with TRBD1. CDR1 is SGHNT and CDR2 is YYREEE in the germline V gene (reference sequence). After removal of 0 bases from V and 0 bases from J, the junction contained 4 bases not matched to a gene. The CDR3 totals 16 residues. As DNA, the CDR3 is TGTGCCAGCAGCTTGGGCCGGGACAGAAGCACAGATACGCAGTATTTT. Protein: CASSLGRDRSTDTQYF.

The rearrangement links TRBV4-1 to TRBJ2-1; 15 bases match TRBD2. The CDR3 has 15 amino acids. Germline trimming cut 4 bases from V and 9 bases from J; bases unmatched to any gene: 4. Germline CDR1 is MGHRA and CDR2 is YSYEKL. The CDR3 DNA is TGCGCCAGCAGCCCAAGGACTAGCGGGGGGGGTGAGCAGTTCTTC. This sequence encodes CASSPRTSGGGEQFF.